These 29 T cell receptor beta chains share one sample of origin, sequenced in a study of blood T cell repertoires in COVID-19. This table comes from immunoSEQ multiplex PCR, and its TCRdb copy is limited to in-frame clones, with some not included. The data show fewer than 250,000 clones, about 85% seen once. The sample taken for sequencing was peripheral blood. The receptor source for this set is a man in his forties with acute or convalescent COVID-19.

This clone was seen once. This sequence joins TRBV29-1 and TRBJ1-2; possible D gene TRBD1, 5 bases. Germline CDR1 SQVTM, CDR2 ANQGSEA. V dropped 6 bases and J dropped 4 bases, with 12 bases sitting between them. The CDR3 has 12 residues. The CDR3 is CSVETDFYGYTF. DNA for the CDR3: TGCAGCGTCGAGACAGATTTCTATGGCTACACCTTC.

The CDR3 nucleotides read TGTGCCAGCAGCTCCCCCACCTCGCTCGGTGAGACCCAGTACTTC. Protein: CASSSPTSLGETQYF. The gene calls are TRBV5-5 and TRBJ2-5; D is undetermined. V lost 3 bases and J 5 bases, leaving 17 bases between the germline ends. The CDR3 extends over 15 amino acids. Germline lookup yields CDR1 SGHKS and CDR2 YYEKEE (reference sequence).

This chain joins TRBV6-2 or TRBV6-3 and TRBJ1-5; D gene unclear. This CDR3 spans 13 amino acids. The germline V gene encodes CDR1 MNHEY and CDR2 SVGEGT. Trimming pared 2 bases from V and 0 bases from J, leaving 2 bases between. DNA for the CDR3: TGTGCCAGCAGTTACCGTAGCAATCAGCCCCAGCATTTT. It encodes CASSYRSNQPQHF.

The J gene is TRBJ2-7, the V gene TRBV5-1; 11 bases align to TRBD1. V gave up 0 bases and J gave up 5 bases; unmatched junction bases: 4. The length of the CDR3 is 15 residues. Germline CDR1 SGHRS, CDR2 YFSETQ. The CDR3 coding sequence is TGCGCCAGCAGCTTGGGAACGGGACAGGGGGACGAGCAGTACTTC. Protein sequence: CASSLGTGQGDEQYF.

The rearrangement uses TRBV7-9 and TRBJ1-1; unclear D gene. V dropped 6 bases and J dropped 5 bases, with 4 bases sitting between them. CDR3 size: 10 residues. CDR1 and CDR2 (germline): SEHNR, FQNEAQ (reference sequence). For the CDR3, the DNA is TGTGCCAGCAGTTATACTGAAGCTTTCTTT. Translation: CASSYTEAFF.

The chain links TRBV9 to TRBJ2-1, with 8 bases lining up with TRBD1. Germline V lookup: CDR1 SGDLS, CDR2 YYNGEE. The CDR3 runs to 15 residues. The V segment lost 2 bases and the J segment 6 bases; nucleotides outside the gene matches: 7. The DNA of the CDR3 is TGTGCCAGCAGCGTGGCAGGGGGCTGGGGCAATGAGCAGTTCTTC. Protein: CASSVAGGWGNEQFF.

The CDR3 loop is CASSSTLGTGSNEQYF. CDR3 DNA sequence: TGTGCCAGCAGTTCGACCCTGGGGACAGGGTCCAACGAGCAGTACTTC. V gene TRBV6-2 or TRBV6-3 combines with J gene TRBJ2-7; 9 bases line up with TRBD1. V shed 4 bases, J shed 5 bases, and the junction held 12 bases outside the gene matches. The V gene's germline CDR1 is MNHEY and CDR2 SVGEGT. This CDR3 comprises 16 residues.

This clone was seen more than once but under ten times. This chain links TRBV27 with TRBJ1-1; D unresolved. CDR1 and CDR2 from the germline V gene are MNHEY and SMNVEV (reference sequence). V gave up 3 bases and J gave up 4 bases, with 12 bases separating them. The CDR3 has 14 amino acids. The CDR3 region is CASSLAGPSTEAFF. CDR3 in DNA: TGTGCCAGCAGTTTGGCGGGCCCTTCCACTGAAGCTTTCTTT.

The chain employs TRBV7-9 and TRBJ2-7, with TRBD1 matching over 12 bases. V shed 1 base, J shed 5 bases, and the junction held 9 bases outside the gene matches. The CDR3 has 17 residues. The germline V gene encodes CDR1 SEHNR and CDR2 FQNEAQ (reference sequence). The CDR3 protein is CASSLVMLGDRGHEQYF. CDR3 DNA sequence: TGTGCCAGCAGCTTAGTAATGCTAGGGGACAGGGGGCACGAGCAGTACTTC. The full variable domain, in which reference TRBV7-9 and TRBJ2-7 provide the parts outside the CDR3, is DTGVSQNPRHKITKRGQNVTFRCDPISEHNRLYWYRQTLGQGPEFLTYFQNEAQLEKSRLLSDRFSAERPKGSFSTLEIQRTEQGDSAMYLCASSLVMLGDRGHEQYFGPGTRLTVT.

V is TRBV7-2 and J is TRBJ1-2, with D uncertain. Germline CDR1 is SGHTA and CDR2 is FQGNSA. The CDR3 has 15 amino acids. With 0 bases removed from V and 3 bases from J, the gap between germline ends came to 11 bases. As DNA, the CDR3 is TGTGCCAGCAGCTTAGCGCAGGTGGATTACTATGGCTACACCTTC. Translation gives CASSLAQVDYYGYTF.

The chain has TRBV19 and TRBJ2-3; 8 bases line up with TRBD2. CDR1 and CDR2 (germline): LNHDA, SQIVND (reference sequence). This CDR3 spans 16 amino acids. V lost 5 bases, J lost 0 bases, and 7 bases stayed unmatched. CDR3 in DNA: TGTGCCAGTAGTGCCCCGGGACTAGAAAGCACAGATACGCAGTATTTT. Amino acids: CASSAPGLESTDTQYF.

This chain connects TRBV15 to TRBJ2-5; no definite D call. This CDR3 has 15 residues. V was shortened by 0 bases and J by 3 bases, with 11 bases between the two germline ends. Germline V CDR1 and CDR2: LNHNV, YYDKDF (reference sequence). CDR3 in amino acids: CATSRDYGYEETQYF. The CDR3 bases are TGTGCCACCAGCAGAGATTACGGGTATGAAGAGACCCAGTACTTC.

The J gene is TRBJ2-1, the V gene TRBV3-1 (or the pseudogene TRBV3-2), with D uncertain. The CDR3 consists of 19 residues. The germline V gene has CDR1 LGHDT and CDR2 YNNKEL (reference sequence). V gave up 0 bases and J gave up 0 bases, with 18 bases separating them. The DNA of the CDR3 is TGTGCCAGCAGCCAAGATTCCGGGTCTTCGCGGAACTCCTACAATGAGCAGTTCTTC. Its protein product is CASSQDSGSSRNSYNEQFF.

The V gene is TRBV5-1, the J gene TRBJ2-3; 9 bases are a match to TRBD1. J was trimmed by 3 bases and V by 4 bases; bases with no gene match: 9. Germline values: CDR1 SGHRS, CDR2 YFSETQ. CDR3 length: 16 amino acids. The chain's CDR3 is CASSPDRGAVTDTQYF. CDR3 DNA: TGCGCCAGCAGCCCCGACAGGGGGGCTGTTACAGATACGCAGTATTTT.

V is TRBV11-2 and J is TRBJ2-1; 9 bases line up with TRBD2. The germline V gene has CDR1 SGHAT and CDR2 FQNNGV. With V trimmed by 6 bases and J by 6 bases, 3 bases remained unmatched. The CDR3 is 13 residues long. The CDR3 here is CASSTSGPNEQFF. The CDR3 DNA is TGTGCCAGCAGTACTAGCGGGCCCAATGAGCAGTTCTTC.

This clone has only a few counts. The chain links TRBV24-1 to TRBJ2-5; TRBD2 aligns across 14 bases. V was clipped by 9 bases and J by 2 bases; unmatched bases: 10. Germline V gene data show CDR1 as KGHDR and CDR2 as SFDVKD. The CDR3 runs 17 residues. The CDR3 DNA reads TGTGCCACCTTGCCGGCCAGGACTAGCGGGGGGCAAGAGACCCAGTACTTC. As protein: CATLPARTSGGQETQYF.

The rearrangement links TRBV10-3 to TRBJ2-7, with D perhaps matching TRBD1 (6 bases). The germline CDR1 and CDR2 sequences are ENHRY and SYGVKD. The CDR3 extends over 15 amino acids. Trimming stripped 4 bases from V and 0 bases from J, with 13 bases between. DNA of the CDR3: TGTGCCATCAGTGTCGGGACGGACAGCTCCTACGAGCAGTACTTC. Translation gives CAISVGTDSSYEQYF.

This chain connects TRBV6-2 or TRBV6-3 to TRBJ2-3; 7 nucleotides align to TRBD2. This CDR3 has 19 amino acids. The J segment lost 1 base and the V segment lost 2 bases, leaving 15 bases of the junction unmatched. Germline V gene data show CDR1 as MNHEY and CDR2 as SVGEGT. CDR3 sequence reads: CASSYQAGRPKVRTDTQYF. The CDR3 nucleotides read TGTGCCAGCAGTTACCAAGCGGGGAGGCCCAAGGTCCGCACAGATACGCAGTATTTT.

This rearrangement joins TRBV4-2 to TRBJ2-3, with 7 bases fitting TRBD2. Germline V gene data show CDR1 as LGHNA and CDR2 as YNFKEQ. V dropped 2 bases and J dropped 1; count of bases not matched to a gene: 6. CDR3 length equals 16 residues. CDR3: CASSQLSGEGTDTQYF. Here the CDR3 DNA reads TGTGCCAGCAGCCAATTAAGCGGGGAGGGCACAGATACGCAGTATTTT.

The chain recombines TRBV29-1 with TRBJ2-7, with 11 bases that match TRBD1. The V gene's germline CDR1 is SQVTM and CDR2 ANQGSEA. The V and J ends lost 4 bases and 5 bases, in that order; junction bases with no gene match: 7. The CDR3 length is 14 residues. CDR3 sequence: CSVAGTGGSNEQYF. CDR3 nucleotide sequence: TGCAGCGTTGCCGGGACAGGGGGTTCCAACGAGCAGTACTTC.

CDR3 sequence reads: CSAANRGRYGQPQHF. The CDR3 coding sequence is TGCAGCGCAGCCAACAGGGGGCGCTACGGACAGCCCCAGCATTTT. The chain recombines TRBV29-1 with TRBJ1-5; 9 bases line up with TRBD1. The CDR3 has 15 residues. V lost 7 bases to trimming and J lost 7 bases; unmatched junction nucleotides: 14. Germline V CDR1 and CDR2: SQVTM, ANQGSEA.

The rearrangement uses TRBV6-5 and TRBJ2-7; D is unclear. The V and J ends lost 10 bases and 1 base respectively, with 5 bases between them. This CDR3 spans 10 amino acids. Germline CDR1 is MNHEY and CDR2 is SVGAGI. The CDR3, as DNA: TGTGCCATCGGGTCCTACGAGCAGTACTTC. Its protein is CAIGSYEQYF.

This clone was found a few times. V usage is TRBV28 and J usage is TRBJ1-4; D might be TRBD1 (6 bases). The CDR3 contains 16 residues. Germline-derived CDR1 and CDR2 are MDHEN and SYDVKM. The germline V and J ends were trimmed by 7 bases and 1 base, with 16 bases remaining between them. As DNA, the CDR3 is TGTGCCAGCACCGCTCAAGGGGGAAGAACTAATGAAAAACTGTTTTTT. It codes for CASTAQGGRTNEKLFF. The variable domain in full, completed from reference TRBV28 and TRBJ1-4, reads DVKVTQSSRYLVKRTGEKVFLECVQDMDHENMFWYRQDPGLGLRLIYFSYDVKMKEKGDIPEGYSVSREKKERFSLILESASTNQTSMYLCASTAQGGRTNEKLFFGSGTQLSVL.

The table lists this clone with a count of one. The chain joins TRBV3-1 (or the pseudogene TRBV3-2) to TRBJ2-7; D may be TRBD2 (5 bases). Germline lookup yields CDR1 LGHDT and CDR2 YNNKEL (reference sequence). This CDR3 is 13 amino acids long. Trimming removed 3 bases from V and 7 bases from J, with 13 bases in between. The CDR3 nucleotides are TGTGCCAGCAGCCAGGAGGCTCACGGGGAGCAGTACTTC. This translates into CASSQEAHGEQYF.

V gene TRBV5-6 combines with J gene TRBJ2-7; 11 bases are shared with TRBD1. The V segment lost 3 bases and the J segment 5 bases; nucleotides outside the gene matches: 7. This CDR3 spans 15 amino acids. Germline V CDR1 and CDR2: SGHDT, YYEEEE. The CDR3 is CASSYLPGQGDEQYF. In DNA form, the CDR3 reads TGTGCCAGCAGCTATCTTCCGGGACAGGGGGACGAGCAGTACTTC.

This clone has just one count. The chain uses TRBV4-1 and TRBJ1-3, with a tentative D call TRBD1 (6 bases). The V end lost 1 base, the J end lost 0 bases, and 13 bases lay between the germline ends. This CDR3 is 17 amino acids long. Germline lookup yields CDR1 MGHRA and CDR2 YSYEKL. Here the CDR3 reads CASSQAETGISGNTIYF. The CDR3 bases are TGCGCCAGCAGCCAAGCGGAGACAGGTATCTCTGGAAACACCATATATTTT.

This clone was seen once. The genes are TRBV6-6 and TRBJ2-2; 8 bases fit TRBD2. The ends lost 6 bases at V and 1 base at J; junction bases unmatched: 1. This CDR3 comprises 14 residues. Per the germline V gene, CDR1 is MNHNY and CDR2 is SVGAGI (reference sequence). CDR3 in amino acids: CASRSGGNTGELFF. Here the CDR3 DNA reads TGTGCCAGCAGGAGCGGGGGGAACACCGGGGAGCTGTTTTTT.

The gene calls are TRBV4-1 and TRBJ2-1, with 7 bases matching TRBD2. Germline CDR1 is MGHRA and CDR2 is YSYEKL. The CDR3 loop spans 14 amino acids. Unmatched junction bases numbered 3, after V lost 1 base and J lost 6 bases. The CDR3 is CASSQGLAPNEQFF. The CDR3 DNA follows: TGCGCCAGCAGCCAAGGACTAGCCCCCAATGAGCAGTTCTTC.

The gene calls are TRBV2 and TRBJ1-5; perhaps TRBD1 as D (6 bases). The CDR3 contains 13 residues. Trimming removed 8 bases from V and 5 bases from J, with 13 bases in between. From germline, CDR1 is SNHLY and CDR2 FYNNEI. CDR3: CASHPQGDQPQHF. CDR3 nucleotides: TGTGCCAGCCACCCACAGGGTGATCAGCCCCAGCATTTT.